Listed below are T cell receptor beta chains from one sample, sequenced in a study of T-cell memory formation after mild COVID-19. Via MiXCR, TCRdb re-called the 5' RACE reads, giving one row per CDR3 protein. The table lists about 300,000 distinct CDR3 sequences, approximately 19% of them singletons, with 20% to 25% in the top ten. Material for sequencing was PBMCs or a T cell subset sorted from them (not recorded which). The receptor source for this set is a man between 18 and 29 years old who had mild COVID-19 (a few samples of this study predate the infection). Cell type and time point are not known. CDR3s include the opening cysteine and the closing phenylalanine or tryptophan. A D gene is named only where the DNA matches it firmly. Clone sizes are given selectively: once, few, many, or a class where the clone is expanded.

cdr3_nt: TGTGCCAGCAGCTTATATTTAGGGCCAGGGGGTAAAGAGACCCAGTACTTC; cdr3_aa: CASSLYLGPGGKETQYF; clone_size: NA; j_call: TRBJ2-5; d_call: TRBD1; v_call: TRBV7-2
cdr3_nt: TGCGCCAGCACCGGCAGGGGGACCAGGGAGACCCAGTACTTC; cdr3_aa: CASTGRGTRETQYF; clone_size: few; j_call: TRBJ2-5; d_call: TRBD1; v_call: TRBV5-1
cdr3_nt: TGTGCCAGCAGCTTAGAGGGGACAGGGCAGTATTTT; cdr3_aa: CASSLEGTGQYF; clone_size: few; j_call: TRBJ2-3; d_call: TRBD1; v_call: TRBV7-2
cdr3_nt: TGTGCCAGCAGCTTATTTTCTGGGTACGGAGAGACCCAGTACTTC; cdr3_aa: CASSLFSGYGETQYF; clone_size: few; j_call: TRBJ2-5; d_call: NA; v_call: TRBV7-2
cdr3_nt: TGTGCCAGCTCACCACCATCCAGTGTGCCGGGCACTGAAGCTTTCTTT; cdr3_aa: CASSPPSSVPGTEAFF; clone_size: NA; j_call: TRBJ1-1; d_call: NA; v_call: TRBV18
cdr3_nt: TGTGCCAGCAGCTTAAGGGCGGCAGGCCAGAGGGAGACCCAGTACTTC; cdr3_aa: CASSLRAAGQRETQYF; clone_size: few; j_call: TRBJ2-5; d_call: NA; v_call: TRBV7-8
cdr3_nt: TGTGCCAGCAGTTTCCTCACCGGGGGGGAGACCCAGTACTTC; cdr3_aa: CASSFLTGGETQYF; clone_size: few; j_call: TRBJ2-5; d_call: TRBD2; v_call: TRBV6-5
cdr3_nt: TGTGCCAGCAGCTCCAGGCAGGGCTCGGGCGAGCAGTACTTC; cdr3_aa: CASSSRQGSGEQYF; clone_size: NA; j_call: TRBJ2-7; d_call: NA; v_call: TRBV7-9
cdr3_nt: TGTGCCAGCAGCTTAGCGCGGGGTGAGACTGAAGCTTTCTTT; cdr3_aa: CASSLARGETEAFF; clone_size: many; j_call: TRBJ1-1; d_call: NA; v_call: TRBV7-2
cdr3_nt: TGCAGTGCTACCACAGGTGGCGATGAGCAGTTCTTC; cdr3_aa: CSATTGGDEQFF; clone_size: few; j_call: TRBJ2-1; d_call: NA; v_call: TRBV20-1
cdr3_nt: TGCGCCAGCAGCTTGCGTCCTGGGGATGACAATGAGCAGTTCTTC; cdr3_aa: CASSLRPGDDNEQFF; clone_size: NA; j_call: TRBJ2-1; d_call: NA; v_call: TRBV5-1
cdr3_nt: TGTGCCAGCAGCCCTTCCTCGGGGGCTAGCGGGGGCCCCCGAGAGACCCAGTACTTC; cdr3_aa: CASSPSSGASGGPRETQYF; clone_size: few; j_call: TRBJ2-5; d_call: TRBD2; v_call: TRBV7-2
cdr3_nt: TGCGCCAGCAGCCAGGACGGGGCCGATCAGCCCCAGCATTTT; cdr3_aa: CASSQDGADQPQHF; clone_size: few; j_call: TRBJ1-5; d_call: NA; v_call: TRBV4-3
cdr3_nt: TGTGCCAGCAGGGGACAGGGGTTCAATGAGCAGTTCTTC; cdr3_aa: CASRGQGFNEQFF; clone_size: once; j_call: TRBJ2-1; d_call: TRBD1; v_call: TRBV27
cdr3_nt: TGTGCCAGCAGCGTGTTGGAACAGGAGGATGAGCAGTTCTTC; cdr3_aa: CASSVLEQEDEQFF; clone_size: once; j_call: TRBJ2-1; d_call: NA; v_call: TRBV9
cdr3_nt: TGTGCCAGTTCAACCGGGATATTTGGAAACACCATATATTTT; cdr3_aa: CASSTGIFGNTIYF; clone_size: NA; j_call: TRBJ1-3; d_call: NA; v_call: TRBV19
cdr3_nt: TGCAGCGTGGGGACTAGCACAGATACGCAGTATTTT; cdr3_aa: CSVGTSTDTQYF; clone_size: NA; j_call: TRBJ2-3; d_call: NA; v_call: TRBV29-1
cdr3_nt: TGCGCCAGCAGCCAAGATGCGAGGAGAAGAACAGACACTGAAGCTTTCTTT; cdr3_aa: CASSQDARRRTDTEAFF; clone_size: few; j_call: TRBJ1-1; d_call: NA; v_call: TRBV4-3
cdr3_nt: TGCGCCAGCAGCTTGATGGCAGAAGGTGGCTACACCTTC; cdr3_aa: CASSLMAEGGYTF; clone_size: NA; j_call: TRBJ1-2; d_call: NA; v_call: TRBV5-1
cdr3_nt: TGTGCCAGCAGCTTACCCCCGATAGCGAACACCGGGGAGCTGTTTTTT; cdr3_aa: CASSLPPIANTGELFF; clone_size: NA; j_call: TRBJ2-2; d_call: NA; v_call: TRBV7-8
cdr3_nt: TGCGCCAGCAGCCATCTCGTTCGTGCCAAAAACATTCAGTACTTC; cdr3_aa: CASSHLVRAKNIQYF; clone_size: NA; j_call: TRBJ2-4; d_call: NA; v_call: TRBV4-1
cdr3_nt: TGTGCCAGCAGCTTAATCCGGGGCCCTAACACCGGGGAGCTGTTTTTT; cdr3_aa: CASSLIRGPNTGELFF; clone_size: NA; j_call: TRBJ2-2; d_call: NA; v_call: TRBV11-2
cdr3_nt: TGTGCCAGCAGTCAAATGGACAGGGGTTTTTATGGCTACACCTTC; cdr3_aa: CASSQMDRGFYGYTF; clone_size: NA; j_call: TRBJ1-2; d_call: TRBD1; v_call: TRBV6-6
cdr3_nt: TGTGCCAGCAGCTTAGGAGGTGGACAGGGAGTCCGAGATACGCAGTATTTT; cdr3_aa: CASSLGGGQGVRDTQYF; clone_size: few; j_call: TRBJ2-3; d_call: TRBD1; v_call: TRBV11-1
cdr3_nt: TGTGCCAGCAGCGCGGGACAGGGCAATCAGCCCCAGCATTTT; cdr3_aa: CASSAGQGNQPQHF; clone_size: NA; j_call: TRBJ1-5; d_call: TRBD1; v_call: TRBV7-9
cdr3_nt: TGTGCCAGCTCACCACCAAACCAGGAGACCCAGTACTTC; cdr3_aa: CASSPPNQETQYF; clone_size: NA; j_call: TRBJ2-5; d_call: NA; v_call: TRBV18
cdr3_nt: TGTGCCAGCAGAGTCCGACCACCCAATGAGCAGTTCTTC; cdr3_aa: CASRVRPPNEQFF; clone_size: NA; j_call: TRBJ2-1; d_call: NA; v_call: TRBV2
cdr3_nt: TGTGCCAGCAGCTCAGCCCTAACCGGGACAGCTACGAACACTGAAGCTTTCTTT; cdr3_aa: CASSSALTGTATNTEAFF; clone_size: NA; j_call: TRBJ1-1; d_call: TRBD1; v_call: TRBV5-5
cdr3_nt: TGCGCCAGCGGAAGGGGGGGTGCTAACTATGGCTACACCTTC; cdr3_aa: CASGRGGANYGYTF; clone_size: once; j_call: TRBJ1-2; d_call: NA; v_call: TRBV4-1
cdr3_nt: TGTGCCAGCAGGCCCGTTGCAGGAGAGGCGGACACTGAAGCTTTCTTT; cdr3_aa: CASRPVAGEADTEAFF; clone_size: many; j_call: TRBJ1-1; d_call: NA; v_call: TRBV7-6
cdr3_nt: TGTGCCAGCAGCTGGGACAGGGAGTATACAGATACGCAGTATTTT; cdr3_aa: CASSWDREYTDTQYF; clone_size: many; j_call: TRBJ2-3; d_call: TRBD1; v_call: TRBV6-2/TRBV6-3
cdr3_nt: TGTGCCAGCAGTGAAGATATGGGCCATTACAATGAGCAGTTCTTC; cdr3_aa: CASSEDMGHYNEQFF; clone_size: NA; j_call: TRBJ2-1; d_call: NA; v_call: TRBV6-1
cdr3_nt: TGTGCCATTGGACTAGCGGGGGGCAAGCAGTTCTTC; cdr3_aa: CAIGLAGGKQFF; clone_size: few; j_call: TRBJ2-1; d_call: TRBD2; v_call: TRBV7-3
cdr3_nt: TGCGCCAGCAGCCAGACAGATCCCGAAGGGGAGCTGTTTTTT; cdr3_aa: CASSQTDPEGELFF; clone_size: few; j_call: TRBJ2-2; d_call: NA; v_call: TRBV5-1
cdr3_nt: TGTGCCAGCAGTTTCGGCGGGGGGAATACGCAGTATTTT; cdr3_aa: CASSFGGGNTQYF; clone_size: NA; j_call: TRBJ2-3; d_call: TRBD2; v_call: TRBV12-3/TRBV12-4
cdr3_nt: TGTGCCAGCAGTTTTCTTGACTATGGCTACACCTTC; cdr3_aa: CASSFLDYGYTF; clone_size: many; j_call: TRBJ1-2; d_call: NA; v_call: TRBV12-3/TRBV12-4
cdr3_nt: TGTGCCAGCAGTTTTTCGGGACGGCTTAATTCACCCCTCCACTTT; cdr3_aa: CASSFSGRLNSPLHF; clone_size: few; j_call: TRBJ1-6; d_call: NA; v_call: TRBV27
cdr3_nt: TGCGCCAGCAGCCAAGAGGGACTTACTAATGAAAAACTGTTTTTT; cdr3_aa: CASSQEGLTNEKLFF; clone_size: NA; j_call: TRBJ1-4; d_call: NA; v_call: TRBV4-1
cdr3_nt: TGTGCCAGCAGTTATCCGGGAGGGAGCACAGATACGCAGTATTTT; cdr3_aa: CASSYPGGSTDTQYF; clone_size: NA; j_call: TRBJ2-3; d_call: TRBD2; v_call: TRBV11-2
cdr3_nt: TGTGCCAGCAGGTCACAGGGGGCAACTGGAAACACCATATATTTT; cdr3_aa: CASRSQGATGNTIYF; clone_size: many; j_call: TRBJ1-3; d_call: TRBD1; v_call: TRBV6-5
cdr3_nt: TGTGCCAGCAGTTTCCCCGGACTAGCGGGGAACAATGAGCAGTTCTTC; cdr3_aa: CASSFPGLAGNNEQFF; clone_size: NA; j_call: TRBJ2-1; d_call: TRBD2; v_call: TRBV12-3/TRBV12-4
cdr3_nt: TGCGCCATCAGTGAGTCGAGGAGCGTCTACGAGCAGTACTTC; cdr3_aa: CAISESRSVYEQYF; clone_size: NA; j_call: TRBJ2-7; d_call: NA; v_call: TRBV10-1
cdr3_nt: TGTGCCTGGGGCCCCGGGACTTCAGATACGCAGTATTTT; cdr3_aa: CAWGPGTSDTQYF; clone_size: NA; j_call: TRBJ2-3; d_call: NA; v_call: TRBV30
cdr3_nt: TGTGCCAGCATTGAGCGGGGGGGATACAATGAGCAGTTCTTC; cdr3_aa: CASIERGGYNEQFF; clone_size: NA; j_call: TRBJ2-1; d_call: TRBD2; v_call: TRBV27
cdr3_nt: TGTGCCAGCAGTACCTCCCAGGGGGCGATGTTTTCACCCCTCCACTTT; cdr3_aa: CASSTSQGAMFSPLHF; clone_size: few; j_call: TRBJ1-6; d_call: TRBD1; v_call: TRBV6-6
cdr3_nt: TGTGCCAGCAGTCCCCCGGCGGGGATGGGCGATACGCAGTATTTT; cdr3_aa: CASSPPAGMGDTQYF; clone_size: NA; j_call: TRBJ2-3; d_call: NA; v_call: TRBV12-3/TRBV12-4